The sequence of this T cell receptor beta chain was determined in a study of healthy donors' naive CD4 and CD8 T cells (dated by TCRdb to between 2015 and 2017). For the study in its entirety: Donors were selected to cover three age groups (20-25, 40-50 and 60-70 years, roughly six each), with a mean age of around 44, and half of the donors were female. The TCR alpha libraries followed the same workflow as the beta chain, except for a newly designed primer set that covered all functional IMGT alpha gene variants. To examine how TCR variation is linked to lineage commitment, the study sequenced rearranged TCR alpha and beta chains from naive CD4+ and CD8+ T cells. Peripheral blood mononuclear cells were obtained from 18 unrelated, healthy individuals. Donors were HLA-typed by sequencing at HLA-A, -B, -C, -DRB1, -DQB1 and -DPB1 using the SBTexcellerator protocol, an ABI3130xl analyzer and SBTengine software.

Overall results and qualifications from the work: The study did not directly address possible repertoire bias arising from homeostatic proliferation of naive T cells. Bias between naive CD4+ and CD8+ cells was reportedly observed for most V and J gene segments, consistently across donors and independently of HLA genotype. In both chains, CD4+ lineage was linked to a positively charged CDR3, whereas CD8+ lineage was linked to a negatively charged CDR3. Because alpha and beta chains were sequenced in bulk and could not be paired, combined chain effects were not evaluated. Taken together, V genes, J genes and CDR3 charge appeared to account for 10% to 15% of the variance in CD4/CD8 propensity, acting in a largely additive way.

The germline V gene (reference sequence) provides CDR1 LNHDA and CDR2 SQIVND. Trimming at the junction amounts to 6 bases on V and 3 bases on J, and the germline ends lie 14 bases apart. The CDR3 runs 14 residues from the cysteine to the phenylalanine. The only DNA kept is the CDR3, 42 bases in frame from the first base. Points on this clonotype: Its antigen is still unknown. There are no base qualities to consult, and no much larger clone falls within one base.

Cells with a CD4+CD8-CD45RO-CD45RA+ profile were isolated by FACS and defined as naive CD4+ T cells, and those with a CD8+CD4-CD45RA+CD27bright profile were defined as naive CD8+ T cells. Antibodies against CD4 (RPA-T4), CD8 (SK1), CD27 (O323), CD45RA (HI100) and CD45RO (UCHL1) were used for sorting. Sequencing took place on a 454 GS FLX Titanium. A previously published linear amplification protocol was used to build the TCR libraries, starting from around 520 ng of total RNA. The sequencing itself ran on the Roche/454 Genome Sequencer using Titanium chemistry. Per the original workflow: A total of 78,498 rearranged TCR alpha transcripts were sequenced from about five of the healthy donors. Duplicate transcripts were removed, and each unique TCR clonotype was defined by its CDR3 junction following IMGT nomenclature. CD4 versus CD8 status was modeled on V and J genes by logistic regression in R 2.13.0, with adjustment for donor effects and Bonferroni correction for multiple testing. The public reads were reanalyzed by TCRdb: fastp trimming at Q25, MiXCR alignment, in-frame beta chains only. CDR3 protein sequences are deduplicated, and each keeps its most common genes and DNA. The V and J calls follow TCRdb's processing rather than the paper's. The sample data list 180,000 or so distinct CDR3 sequences, and about 70% of these were observed just once. The ten most abundant clones make up around 2% of the sample.

The receptor chain draws on TRBV19 and TRBJ1-2; the D gene is not confidently resolved. Sequencing was performed on naive CD4+ and CD8+ T cells sorted from blood, pooled from several donors. This specimen's cell subset or site label, per the study, means: FACS-sorted naive CD4+ (CD45RO-CD45RA+) and naive CD8+ (CD45RA+CD27bright) T cells. The receptor comes from a pool of human donors in good health; the sample pools cells from several healthy donors. The nucleotide sequence reads as follows: TGTGCCAGTAGCCCGATGAGGAATGACTATGGCTACACCTTC. This gives the protein CASSPMRNDYGYTF.